There are many counts of the clone carrying this TCR beta chain. This sample's TCRbeta library carried unique molecular identifier barcodes. One entry per CDR3 protein results from TCRdb running MiXCR on the PCR reads. Of fewer than 350,000 distinct CDR3 sequences listed, about a tenth are singletons. The sample is drawn from a study of T-cell reconstitution after alpha-beta-depleted transplantation in children. This CDR3 has 12 residues. V lost 7 bases and J 5 bases, leaving 11 bases between the germline ends. CDR1 and CDR2 (germline): SNHLY, FYNNEI. Sample: PBMCs, taken before TCRalphabeta/CD19-depleted stem cell transplant. This TCR came from a boy in the first two years of life with acute myeloid leukemia, due to receive a stem cell transplant. The chain uses TRBV2 and TRBJ2-5; D possibly corresponds to TRBD1 (6 bases). The CDR3: CASIQGFETQYF. Written as DNA, the CDR3 is TGTGCCAGCATTCAGGGGTTTGAGACCCAGTACTTC.